The rows below give T cell receptor beta chains drawn from one sample of a study of T-cell memory formation after mild COVID-19. TCRdb passed the 5' RACE reads through MiXCR, listing each CDR3 protein once. The sample has 250,000 to 350,000 distinct CDR3 sequences, 15% to 20% seen once. Source material: PBMCs or a T cell subset sorted from them (not recorded which). Every receptor here comes from a man aged 18 to 35 who had mild COVID-19 (a few samples of this study predate the infection). Cell type and time point are not known. The CDR3 runs from the conserved cysteine through the conserved F or W. D genes are given only for firm matches. Some rows mark clone size as missing; the rest say once, few, many or name a class of expanded clone.

abundance,v_gene,j_gene,d_gene,CDR3aa,CDR3nt
many,TRBV9,TRBJ2-3,.,CASSVRWAGTDTQYF,TGTGCCAGCAGCGTTCGGTGGGCCGGCACAGATACGCAGTATTTT
.,TRBV19,TRBJ2-7,TRBD1,CASIGQGDYEQYF,TGTGCCAGTATCGGACAGGGGGACTACGAGCAGTACTTC
.,TRBV20-1,TRBJ2-5,.,CSARQVRRTQYF,TGCAGTGCTAGACAGGTGAGGAGGACCCAGTACTTC
once,TRBV5-1,TRBJ2-3,.,CASILGASSTDTQYF,TGCGCCAGCATCCTGGGCGCCTCTAGCACAGATACGCAGTATTTT
few,TRBV5-1,TRBJ2-3,TRBD2,CASSFRTSTSTDTQYF,TGCGCCAGCAGCTTCCGGACTAGCACCAGCACAGATACGCAGTATTTT
.,TRBV5-1,TRBJ2-3,.,CASSLRSGPTDTQYF,TGCGCCAGCAGCTTGAGAAGCGGACCTACAGATACGCAGTATTTT
.,TRBV4-1,TRBJ1-5,.,CASSQGFYSNQPQHF,TGCGCCAGCAGCCAAGGTTTCTATAGCAATCAGCCCCAGCATTTT
.,TRBV7-3,TRBJ2-1,TRBD1,CASSHKPGQVIGEQFF,TGTGCCAGCAGCCATAAGCCGGGACAGGTAATTGGTGAGCAGTTCTTC
many,TRBV6-2/TRBV6-3,TRBJ2-3,.,CASSYSGVTDTQYF,TGTGCCAGCAGTTATTCGGGAGTCACAGATACGCAGTATTTT
few,TRBV7-2,TRBJ2-1,TRBD1,CASSPTGVREQFF,TGTGCCAGCAGCCCGACAGGGGTTAGGGAGCAGTTCTTC
few,TRBV30,TRBJ1-1,TRBD1,CAWGGTAMKNTEAFF,TGTGCCTGGGGAGGGACAGCCATGAAAAACACTGAAGCTTTCTTT
.,TRBV7-9,TRBJ2-5,TRBD1,CASSLALRDRETQETQYF,TGTGCCAGCAGCTTAGCGCTCCGGGACAGGGAGACTCAAGAGACCCAGTACTTC
.,TRBV5-1,TRBJ2-1,TRBD2,CASTSGGTSHYNEQFF,TGCGCCAGCACTAGCGGGGGGACTTCCCACTACAATGAGCAGTTCTTC
few,TRBV11-2,TRBJ2-5,TRBD2,CASSDTSGDFHQYF,TGTGCCAGCAGCGATACAAGCGGGGATTTCCACCAGTACTTC
.,TRBV3-1,TRBJ2-7,.,CASSQNGGNYEQYF,TGTGCCAGCAGCCAGAATGGGGGCAACTACGAGCAGTACTTC
once,TRBV6-5,TRBJ1-1,.,CASSYNEGWNTEAFF,TGTGCCAGCAGTTACAACGAGGGATGGAACACTGAAGCTTTCTTT
once,TRBV4-2,TRBJ2-3,TRBD2,CASSQESGVTDTQYF,TGTGCCAGCAGCCAAGAGAGCGGGGTCACAGATACGCAGTATTTT
few,TRBV7-2,TRBJ2-1,.,CASSPRGAYNEQFF,TGTGCCAGCAGCCCCCGGGGAGCTTACAATGAGCAGTTCTTC
few,TRBV5-1,TRBJ2-1,TRBD1,CASSFRGQDEQFF,TGCGCCAGCAGCTTCAGGGGGCAAGATGAGCAGTTCTTC
few,TRBV6-5,TRBJ1-1,.,CASSYSTGVGRTEAFF,TGTGCCAGCAGTTACTCGACAGGTGTTGGCAGGACTGAAGCTTTCTTT
.,TRBV12-3/TRBV12-4,TRBJ2-7,.,CASSLWGGDSYEQYF,TGTGCCAGCAGTTTATGGGGAGGTGACTCCTACGAGCAGTACTTC
.,TRBV10-3,TRBJ2-2,.,CAISETGRNTGELFF,TGTGCCATCAGTGAAACGGGGAGGAACACCGGGGAGCTGTTTTTT
many,TRBV7-3,TRBJ2-7,.,CASSLTAGYEQYF,TGTGCCAGCAGCTTAACGGCGGGATACGAGCAGTACTTC
.,TRBV20-1,TRBJ1-1,.,CSARPPLGPNTEAFF,TGCAGTGCTAGACCCCCCCTGGGACCTAACACTGAAGCTTTCTTT
.,TRBV4-3,TRBJ2-3,.,CASSPGVVSTDTQYF,TGCGCCAGCAGCCCAGGGGTAGTGAGCACAGATACGCAGTATTTT
.,TRBV7-9,TRBJ2-3,.,CASSLRDTSTDTQYF,TGTGCCAGCAGCCTCAGGGACACTAGCACAGATACGCAGTATTTT
many,TRBV3-1,TRBJ1-1,.,CASREQGRPTLAFF,TGTGCCAGCAGAGAACAGGGACGCCCTACGCTGGCTTTCTTT
.,TRBV9,TRBJ2-7,.,CASSPAASYEQYF,TGTGCCAGCAGCCCGGCAGCTTCCTACGAGCAGTACTTC
.,TRBV20-1,TRBJ1-3,.,CSARDQNSGNTIYF,TGCAGTGCTAGAGATCAGAACTCTGGAAACACCATATATTTT
.,TRBV2,TRBJ2-5,.,CASRAGSQKETQYF,TGTGCCAGCAGGGCGGGGAGCCAAAAAGAGACCCAGTACTTC
many,TRBV2,TRBJ1-2,.,CASGWTLGGYTF,TGTGCCAGCGGATGGACTTTGGGGGGCTACACCTTC
.,TRBV10-3,TRBJ2-2,TRBD1,CAISLRTGDTGELFF,TGTGCCATCAGTCTTAGAACAGGGGATACCGGGGAGCTGTTTTTT
few,TRBV20-1,TRBJ1-1,.,CSARRGKAFF,TGCAGTGCTAGAAGGGGGAAAGCTTTCTTT
.,TRBV7-2,TRBJ2-5,.,CASSSGTVRETQYF,TGTGCCAGCAGCTCCGGGACGGTCCGGGAGACCCAGTACTTC